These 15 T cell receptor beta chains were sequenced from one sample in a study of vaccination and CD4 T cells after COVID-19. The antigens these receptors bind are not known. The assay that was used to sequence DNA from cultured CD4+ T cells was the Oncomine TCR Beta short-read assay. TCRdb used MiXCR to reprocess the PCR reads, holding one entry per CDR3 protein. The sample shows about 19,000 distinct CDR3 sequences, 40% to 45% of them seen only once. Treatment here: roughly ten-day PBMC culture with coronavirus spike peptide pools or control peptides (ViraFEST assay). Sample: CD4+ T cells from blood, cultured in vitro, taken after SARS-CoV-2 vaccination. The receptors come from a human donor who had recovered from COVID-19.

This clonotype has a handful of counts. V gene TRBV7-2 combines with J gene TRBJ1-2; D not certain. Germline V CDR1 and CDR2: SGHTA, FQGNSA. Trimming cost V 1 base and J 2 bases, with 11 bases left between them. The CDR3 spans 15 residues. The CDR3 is CASSLVGVSNYGYTF. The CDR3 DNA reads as TGTGCCAGCAGCTTAGTCGGTGTATCCAACTATGGCTACACCTTC.

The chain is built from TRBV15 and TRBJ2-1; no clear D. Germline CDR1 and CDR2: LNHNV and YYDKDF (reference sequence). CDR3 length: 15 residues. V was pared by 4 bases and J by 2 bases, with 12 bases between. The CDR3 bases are TGTGCCACCAGCACGGTCAGCGTAACCTACAATGAGCAGTTCTTC. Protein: CATSTVSVTYNEQFF. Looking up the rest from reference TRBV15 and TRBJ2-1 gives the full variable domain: DAMVIQNPRYQVTQFGKPVTLSCSQTLNHNVMYWYQQKSSQAPKLLFHYYDKDFNNEADTPDNFQSRRPNTSFCFLDIRSPGLGDTAMYLCATSTVSVTYNEQFFGPGTRLTVL.

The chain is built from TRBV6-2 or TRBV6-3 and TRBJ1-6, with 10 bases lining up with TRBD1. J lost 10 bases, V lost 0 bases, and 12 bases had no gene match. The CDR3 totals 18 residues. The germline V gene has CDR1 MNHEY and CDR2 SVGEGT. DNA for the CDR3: TGTGCCAGCAGTTACTCGTGGATAACCGGGACAGGGGAGTCACCCCTCCACTTT. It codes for CASSYSWITGTGESPLHF.

The DNA for the CDR3 is TGTGCCACCAGCAGAGATCAATCACTGGGGACCCAGTACTTC. Translation gives CATSRDQSLGTQYF. The rearrangement links TRBV15 to TRBJ2-5; D not certain. Germline CDR1 is LNHNV and CDR2 is YYDKDF (reference sequence). V dropped 0 bases and J dropped 7 bases, with 12 bases sitting between them. CDR3 length equals 14 residues.

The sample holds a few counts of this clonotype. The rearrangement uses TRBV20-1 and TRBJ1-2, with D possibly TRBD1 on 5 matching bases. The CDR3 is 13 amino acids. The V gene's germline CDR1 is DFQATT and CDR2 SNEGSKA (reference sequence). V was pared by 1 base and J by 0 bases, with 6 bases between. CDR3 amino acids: CSARGQTNYGYTF. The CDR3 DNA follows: TGCAGTGCTAGAGGACAGACTAACTATGGCTACACCTTC.

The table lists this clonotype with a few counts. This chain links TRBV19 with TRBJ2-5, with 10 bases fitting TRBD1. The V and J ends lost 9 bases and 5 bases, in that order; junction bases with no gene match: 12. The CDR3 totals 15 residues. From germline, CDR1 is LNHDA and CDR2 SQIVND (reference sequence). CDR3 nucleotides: TGTGCCAGGTTCAGTCGGGACAGGGGTCCGGAGACCCAGTACTTC. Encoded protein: CARFSRDRGPETQYF. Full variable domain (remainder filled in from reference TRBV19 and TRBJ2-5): DGGITQSPKYLFRKEGQNVTLSCEQNLNHDAMYWYRQDPGQGLRLIYYSQIVNDFQKGDIAEGYSVSREKKESFPLTVTSAQKNPTAFYLCARFSRDRGPETQYFGPGTRLLVL.

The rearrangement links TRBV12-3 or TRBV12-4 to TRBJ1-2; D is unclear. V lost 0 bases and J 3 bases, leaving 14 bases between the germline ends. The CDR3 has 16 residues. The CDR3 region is CASSLAAGLRDYGYTF. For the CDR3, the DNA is TGTGCCAGCAGTTTAGCAGCAGGTTTGAGGGACTATGGCTACACCTTC.

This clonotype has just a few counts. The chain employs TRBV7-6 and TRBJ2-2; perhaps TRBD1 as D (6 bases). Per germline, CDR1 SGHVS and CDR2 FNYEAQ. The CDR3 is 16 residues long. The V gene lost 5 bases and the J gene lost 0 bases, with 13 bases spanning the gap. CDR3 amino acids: CASSPGQSANTGELFF. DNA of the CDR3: TGTGCCAGCAGCCCAGGACAGAGCGCGAACACCGGGGAGCTGTTTTTT.

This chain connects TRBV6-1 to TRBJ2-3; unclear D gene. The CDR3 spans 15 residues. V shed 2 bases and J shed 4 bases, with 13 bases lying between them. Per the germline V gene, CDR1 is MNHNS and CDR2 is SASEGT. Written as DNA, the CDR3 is TGTGCCAGCAGTGAAACTGCGTCTGACCCAGATACGCAGTATTTT. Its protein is CASSETASDPDTQYF.

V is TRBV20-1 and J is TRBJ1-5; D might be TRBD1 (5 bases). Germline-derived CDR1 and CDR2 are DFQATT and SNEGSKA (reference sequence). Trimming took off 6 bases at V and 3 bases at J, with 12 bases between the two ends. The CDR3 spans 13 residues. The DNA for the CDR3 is TGCAGTGCCATACAGGCAGTCAATCAGCCCCAGCATTTT. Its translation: CSAIQAVNQPQHF.

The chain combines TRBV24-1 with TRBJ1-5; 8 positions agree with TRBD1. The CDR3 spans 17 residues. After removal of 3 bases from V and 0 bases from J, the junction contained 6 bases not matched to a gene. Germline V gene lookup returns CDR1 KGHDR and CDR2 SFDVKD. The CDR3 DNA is TGTGCCACCAGTGATGCGGACAGGGCATATAGCAATCAGCCCCAGCATTTT. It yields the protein CATSDADRAYSNQPQHF.

The CDR3 here is CASSVGGVNTEAFF. CDR3 bases: TGTGCCAGTAGCGTAGGGGGTGTAAACACTGAAGCTTTCTTT. This sequence joins TRBV19 and TRBJ1-1, with D perhaps matching TRBD1 (6 bases). The CDR3 extends over 14 amino acids. The germline V gene encodes CDR1 LNHDA and CDR2 SQIVND (reference sequence). Trimming removed 6 bases at V and 2 bases at J, with 13 bases between.

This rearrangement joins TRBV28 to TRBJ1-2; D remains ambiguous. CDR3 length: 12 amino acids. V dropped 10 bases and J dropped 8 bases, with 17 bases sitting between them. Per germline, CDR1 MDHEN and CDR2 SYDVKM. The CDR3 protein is CAISKAREGYTF. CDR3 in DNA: TGTGCCATCTCAAAGGCGCGGGAAGGCTACACCTTC.

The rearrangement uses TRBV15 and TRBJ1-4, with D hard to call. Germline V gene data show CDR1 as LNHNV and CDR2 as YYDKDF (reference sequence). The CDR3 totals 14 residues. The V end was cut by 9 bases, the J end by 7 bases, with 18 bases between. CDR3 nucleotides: TGTGCCACAAAGGCGGATGCCCGAAGTGAAAAACTGTTTTTT. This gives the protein CATKADARSEKLFF.

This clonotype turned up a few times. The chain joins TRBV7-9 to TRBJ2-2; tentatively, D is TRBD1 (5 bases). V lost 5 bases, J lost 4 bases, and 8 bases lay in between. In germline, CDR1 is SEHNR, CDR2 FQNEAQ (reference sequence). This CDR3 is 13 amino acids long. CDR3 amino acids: CASSITGTGELFF. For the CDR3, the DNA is TGTGCCAGCAGCATTACAGGCACCGGGGAGCTGTTTTTT.